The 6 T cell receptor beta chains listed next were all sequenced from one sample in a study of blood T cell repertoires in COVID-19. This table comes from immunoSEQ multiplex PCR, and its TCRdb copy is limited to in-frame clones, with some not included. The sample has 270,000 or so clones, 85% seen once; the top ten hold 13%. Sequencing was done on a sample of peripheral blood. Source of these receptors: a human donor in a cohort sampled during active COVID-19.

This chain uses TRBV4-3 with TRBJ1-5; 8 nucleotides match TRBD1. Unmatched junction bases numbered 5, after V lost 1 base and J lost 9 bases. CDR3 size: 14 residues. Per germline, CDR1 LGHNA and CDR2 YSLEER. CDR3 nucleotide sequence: TGCGCCAGCAGCCAAGTCCAGGGGGCCTGGCCCCAGCATTTT. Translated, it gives CASSQVQGAWPQHF.

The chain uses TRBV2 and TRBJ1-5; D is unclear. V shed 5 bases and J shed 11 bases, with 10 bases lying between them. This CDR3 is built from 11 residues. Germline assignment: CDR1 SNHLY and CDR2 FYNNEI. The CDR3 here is CASSTERAQHF. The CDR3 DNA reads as TGTGCCAGCAGTACGGAGCGGGCCCAGCATTTT.

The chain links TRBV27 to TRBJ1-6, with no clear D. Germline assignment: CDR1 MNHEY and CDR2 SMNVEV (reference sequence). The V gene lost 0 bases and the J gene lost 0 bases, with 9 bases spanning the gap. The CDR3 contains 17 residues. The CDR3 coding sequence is TGTGCCAGCAGTTTATCGTACAGCAGCTCCTATAATTCACCCCTCCACTTT. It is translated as CASSLSYSSSYNSPLHF.

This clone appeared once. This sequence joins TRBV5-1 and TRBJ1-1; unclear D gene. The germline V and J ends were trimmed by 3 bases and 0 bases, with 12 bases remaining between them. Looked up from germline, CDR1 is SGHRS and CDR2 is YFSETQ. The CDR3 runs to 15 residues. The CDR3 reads CASSYGTVMNTEAFF. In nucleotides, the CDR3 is TGCGCCAGCAGCTACGGTACAGTGATGAACACTGAAGCTTTCTTT.

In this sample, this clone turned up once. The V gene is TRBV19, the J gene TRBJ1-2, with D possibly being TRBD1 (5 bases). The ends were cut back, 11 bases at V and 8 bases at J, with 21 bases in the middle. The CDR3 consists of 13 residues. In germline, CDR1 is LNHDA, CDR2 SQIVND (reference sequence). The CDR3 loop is CAASLRVAGGYTF. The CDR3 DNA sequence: TGTGCCGCGTCACTCAGGGTAGCGGGAGGCTACACCTTC.

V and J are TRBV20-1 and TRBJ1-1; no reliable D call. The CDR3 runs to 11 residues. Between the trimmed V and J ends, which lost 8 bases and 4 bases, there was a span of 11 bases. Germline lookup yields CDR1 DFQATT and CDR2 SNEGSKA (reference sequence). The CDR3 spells CSWEFGTEAFF. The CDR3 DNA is TGCAGTTGGGAGTTTGGCACTGAAGCTTTCTTT.